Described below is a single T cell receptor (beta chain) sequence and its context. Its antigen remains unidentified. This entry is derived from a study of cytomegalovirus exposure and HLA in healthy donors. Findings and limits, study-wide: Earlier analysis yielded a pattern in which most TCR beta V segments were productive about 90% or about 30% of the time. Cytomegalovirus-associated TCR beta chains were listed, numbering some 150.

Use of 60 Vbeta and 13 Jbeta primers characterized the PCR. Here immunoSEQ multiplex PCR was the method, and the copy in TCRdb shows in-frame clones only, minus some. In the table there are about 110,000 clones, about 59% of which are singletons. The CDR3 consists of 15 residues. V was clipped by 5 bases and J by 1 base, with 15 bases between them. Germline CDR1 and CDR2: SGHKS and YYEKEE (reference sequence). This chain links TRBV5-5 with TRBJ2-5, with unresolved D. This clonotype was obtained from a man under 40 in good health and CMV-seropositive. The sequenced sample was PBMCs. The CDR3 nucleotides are TGTGCCAGCAGGTTCGTCCCCGAGTCCCAAGAGACCCAGTACTTC. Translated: CASRFVPESQETQYF.